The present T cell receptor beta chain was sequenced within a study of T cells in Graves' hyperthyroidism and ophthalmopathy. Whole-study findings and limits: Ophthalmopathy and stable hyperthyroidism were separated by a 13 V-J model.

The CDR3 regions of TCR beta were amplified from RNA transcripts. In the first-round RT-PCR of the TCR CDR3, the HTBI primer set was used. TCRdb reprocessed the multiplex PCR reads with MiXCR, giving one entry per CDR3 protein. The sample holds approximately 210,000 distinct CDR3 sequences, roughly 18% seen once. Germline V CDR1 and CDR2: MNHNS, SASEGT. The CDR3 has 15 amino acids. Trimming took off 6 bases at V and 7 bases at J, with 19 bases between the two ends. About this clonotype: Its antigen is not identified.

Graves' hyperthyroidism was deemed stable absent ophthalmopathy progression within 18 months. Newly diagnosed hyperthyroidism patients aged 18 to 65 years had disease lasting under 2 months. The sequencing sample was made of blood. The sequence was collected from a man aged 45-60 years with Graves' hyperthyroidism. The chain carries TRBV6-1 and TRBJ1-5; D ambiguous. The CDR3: CASSISRGSGQPQHF. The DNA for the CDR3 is TGTGCCAGCAGCATAAGCAGAGGTTCGGGGCAGCCCCAGCATTTT.